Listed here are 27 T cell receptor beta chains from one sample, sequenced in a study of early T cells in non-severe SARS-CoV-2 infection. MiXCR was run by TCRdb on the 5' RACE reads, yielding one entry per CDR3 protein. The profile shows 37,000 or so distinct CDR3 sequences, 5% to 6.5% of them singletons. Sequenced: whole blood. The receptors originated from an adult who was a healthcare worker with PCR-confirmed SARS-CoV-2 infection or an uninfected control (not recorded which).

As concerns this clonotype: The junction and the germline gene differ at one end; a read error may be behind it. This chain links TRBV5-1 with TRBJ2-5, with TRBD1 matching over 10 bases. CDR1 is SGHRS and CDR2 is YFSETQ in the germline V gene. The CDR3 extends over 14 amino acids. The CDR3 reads CASSAGQGRETRYF. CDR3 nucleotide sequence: TGCGCCAGCAGCGCGGGACAGGGGAGAGAGACCCGGTACTTC.

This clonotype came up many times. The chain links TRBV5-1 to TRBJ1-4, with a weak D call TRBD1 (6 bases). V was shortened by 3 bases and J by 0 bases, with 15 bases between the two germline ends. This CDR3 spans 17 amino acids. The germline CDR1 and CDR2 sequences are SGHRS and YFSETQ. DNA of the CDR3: TGCGCCAGCAGCTCCGGGACAACAGTCGCAACTAATGAAAAACTGTTTTTT. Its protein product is CASSSGTTVATNEKLFF.

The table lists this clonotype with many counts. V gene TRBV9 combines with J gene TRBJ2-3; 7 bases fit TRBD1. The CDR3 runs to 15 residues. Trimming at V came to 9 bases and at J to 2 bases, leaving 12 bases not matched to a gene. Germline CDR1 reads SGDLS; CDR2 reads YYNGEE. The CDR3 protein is CANLKPGQLTDTQYF. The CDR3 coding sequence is TGTGCCAATTTAAAACCGGGACAGCTCACAGATACGCAGTATTTT.

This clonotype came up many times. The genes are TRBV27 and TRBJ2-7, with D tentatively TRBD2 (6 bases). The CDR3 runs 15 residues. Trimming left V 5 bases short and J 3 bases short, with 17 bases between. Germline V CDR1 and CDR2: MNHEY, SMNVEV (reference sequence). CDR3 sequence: CASSPVFLGGYEQYF. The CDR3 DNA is TGTGCCAGCAGTCCCGTTTTTTTGGGGGGCTACGAGCAGTACTTC.

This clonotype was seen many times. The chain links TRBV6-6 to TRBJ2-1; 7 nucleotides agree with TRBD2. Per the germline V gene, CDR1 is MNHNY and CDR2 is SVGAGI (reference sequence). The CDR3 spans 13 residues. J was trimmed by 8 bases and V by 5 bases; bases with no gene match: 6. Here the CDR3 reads CASSPGLEDEQFF. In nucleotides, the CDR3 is TGTGCCAGCAGTCCCGGACTAGAGGATGAGCAGTTCTTC.

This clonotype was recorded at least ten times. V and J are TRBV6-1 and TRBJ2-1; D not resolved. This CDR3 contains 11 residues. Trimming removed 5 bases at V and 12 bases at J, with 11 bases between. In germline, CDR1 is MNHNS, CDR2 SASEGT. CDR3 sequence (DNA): TGTGCCAGCAGTTCCAGCGAGCCGCAGTTCTTC. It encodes CASSSSEPQFF.

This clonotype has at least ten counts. The CDR3 loop is CSVRTGSSYEQYF. The CDR3 nucleotides read TGCAGCGTCAGGACAGGGAGCTCCTACGAGCAGTACTTC. The chain employs TRBV29-1 and TRBJ2-7; 8 nucleotides line up with TRBD1. Trimming removed 6 bases from V and 0 bases from J; junction bases left unmatched: 4. In germline, CDR1 is SQVTM, CDR2 ANQGSEA. CDR3 length equals 13 residues.

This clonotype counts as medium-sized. The CDR3 region has the DNA TGTGCCAGCAGTGAAGTCGGGGGGGACAGGGGCTATGAGCAGTTCTTC. It encodes CASSEVGGDRGYEQFF. The rearrangement joins TRBV6-4 to TRBJ2-1; 10 positions match TRBD1. There are 16 residues in the CDR3. V lost 3 bases, J lost 8 bases, and 10 bases stayed unmatched. Looked up from germline, CDR1 is MRHNA and CDR2 is SNTAGT.

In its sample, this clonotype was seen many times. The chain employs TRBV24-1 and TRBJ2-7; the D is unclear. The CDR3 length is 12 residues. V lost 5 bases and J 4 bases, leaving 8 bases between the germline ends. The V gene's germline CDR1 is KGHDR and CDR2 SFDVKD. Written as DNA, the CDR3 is TGTGCCACCAGTGTTGCGGTGTACGAGCAGTACTTC. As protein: CATSVAVYEQYF.

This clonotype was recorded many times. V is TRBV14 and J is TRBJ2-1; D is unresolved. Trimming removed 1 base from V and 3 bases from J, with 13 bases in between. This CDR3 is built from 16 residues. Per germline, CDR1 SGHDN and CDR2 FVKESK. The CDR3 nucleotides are TGTGCCAGCAGCCAAGTAGGATGGGCTGTCTACAATGAGCAGTTCTTC. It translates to CASSQVGWAVYNEQFF.

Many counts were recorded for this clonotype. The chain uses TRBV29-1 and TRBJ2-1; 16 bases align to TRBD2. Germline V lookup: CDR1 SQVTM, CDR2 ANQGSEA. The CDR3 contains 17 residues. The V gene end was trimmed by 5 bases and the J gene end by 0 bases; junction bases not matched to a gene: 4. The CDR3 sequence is CSVKGLAGGPSYNEQFF. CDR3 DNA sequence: TGCAGCGTTAAGGGACTAGCGGGAGGGCCCTCCTACAATGAGCAGTTCTTC.

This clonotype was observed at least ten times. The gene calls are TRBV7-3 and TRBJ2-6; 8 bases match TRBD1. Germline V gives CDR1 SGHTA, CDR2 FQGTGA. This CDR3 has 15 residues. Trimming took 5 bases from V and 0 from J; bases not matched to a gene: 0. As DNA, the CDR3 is TGTGCCAGCAGCGACAGGGGCTCTGGGGCCAACGTCCTGACTTTC. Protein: CASSDRGSGANVLTF.

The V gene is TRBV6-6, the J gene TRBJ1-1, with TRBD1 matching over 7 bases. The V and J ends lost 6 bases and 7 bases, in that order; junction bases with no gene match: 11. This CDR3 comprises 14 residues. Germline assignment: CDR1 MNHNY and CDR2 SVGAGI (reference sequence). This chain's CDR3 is CASRQGRTDSEAFF. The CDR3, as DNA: TGTGCCAGCAGACAGGGGCGAACCGACAGTGAAGCTTTCTTT.

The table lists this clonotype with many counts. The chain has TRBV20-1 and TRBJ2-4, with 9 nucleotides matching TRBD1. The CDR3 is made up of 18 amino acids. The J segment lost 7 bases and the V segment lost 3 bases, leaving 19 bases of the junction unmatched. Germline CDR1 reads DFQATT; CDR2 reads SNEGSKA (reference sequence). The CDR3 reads CSASGSGTGMGLGNIQYF. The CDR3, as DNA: TGCAGTGCTAGCGGCTCCGGGACAGGGATGGGTTTGGGGAACATTCAGTACTTC.

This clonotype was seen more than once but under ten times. The CDR3 loop is CAISEWGRGDTQYF. In nucleotides, the CDR3 is TGTGCCATCAGTGAGTGGGGCCGGGGAGATACGCAGTATTTT. This chain links TRBV10-3 with TRBJ2-3, with D perhaps given as TRBD1 or TRBD2 (5 bases each). V was clipped by 1 base and J by 5 bases, with 10 bases between them. The CDR3 has 14 residues. Per germline, CDR1 ENHRY and CDR2 SYGVKD.

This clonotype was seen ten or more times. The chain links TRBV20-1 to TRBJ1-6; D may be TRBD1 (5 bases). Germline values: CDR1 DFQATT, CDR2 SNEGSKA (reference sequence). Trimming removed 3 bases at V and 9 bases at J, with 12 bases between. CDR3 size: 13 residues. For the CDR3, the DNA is TGCAGTGCTAGCGGGGGTGGGTTTTCACCCCTCCACTTT. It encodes CSASGGGFSPLHF.

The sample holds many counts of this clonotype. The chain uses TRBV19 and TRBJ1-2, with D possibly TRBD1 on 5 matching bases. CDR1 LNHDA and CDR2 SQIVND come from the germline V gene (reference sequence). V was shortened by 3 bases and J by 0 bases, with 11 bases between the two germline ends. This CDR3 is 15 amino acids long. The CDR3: CASSIPTAANYGYTF. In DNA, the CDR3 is TGTGCCAGTAGTATCCCGACAGCAGCTAACTATGGCTACACCTTC.

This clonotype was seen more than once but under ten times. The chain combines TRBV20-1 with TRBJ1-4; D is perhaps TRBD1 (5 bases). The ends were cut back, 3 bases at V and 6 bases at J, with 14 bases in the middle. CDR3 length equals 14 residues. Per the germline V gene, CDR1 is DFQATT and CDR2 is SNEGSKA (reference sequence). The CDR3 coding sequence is TGCAGTGCTAGCTCCGGCAGGGAGCATGAAAAACTGTTTTTT. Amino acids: CSASSGREHEKLFF.

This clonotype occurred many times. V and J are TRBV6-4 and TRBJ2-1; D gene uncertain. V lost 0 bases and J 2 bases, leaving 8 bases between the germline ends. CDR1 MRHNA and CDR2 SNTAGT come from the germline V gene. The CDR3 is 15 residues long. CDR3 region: CASSDSARPYNEQFF. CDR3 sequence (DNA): TGTGCCAGCAGTGACTCGGCCAGACCCTACAATGAGCAGTTCTTC.

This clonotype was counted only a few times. CDR3 coding DNA: TGCAGTGCTTCTAGCGGGCCGTTGGCCGGGGAGCTGTTTTTT. The encoded protein is CSASSGPLAGELFF. V usage is TRBV20-1 and J usage is TRBJ2-2; TRBD2 matches at 8 bases. The CDR3 is 14 amino acids. V lost 5 bases, J lost 6 bases, and 8 bases stayed unmatched. Germline CDR1 is DFQATT and CDR2 is SNEGSKA (reference sequence).

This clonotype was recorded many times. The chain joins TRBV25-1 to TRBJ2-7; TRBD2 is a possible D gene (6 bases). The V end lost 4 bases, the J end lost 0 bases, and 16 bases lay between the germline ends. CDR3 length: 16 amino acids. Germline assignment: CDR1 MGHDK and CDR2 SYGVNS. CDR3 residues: CASSGGGGQISYEQYF. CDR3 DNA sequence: TGTGCCAGCAGTGGAGGTGGAGGGCAGATCTCCTACGAGCAGTACTTC.

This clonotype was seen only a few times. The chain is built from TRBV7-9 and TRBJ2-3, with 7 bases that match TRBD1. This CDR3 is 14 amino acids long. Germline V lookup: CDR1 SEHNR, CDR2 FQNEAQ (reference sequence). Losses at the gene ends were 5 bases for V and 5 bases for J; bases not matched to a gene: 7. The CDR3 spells CASSRDRAGDTQYF. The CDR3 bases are TGTGCCAGCAGCCGAGACAGGGCGGGAGATACGCAGTATTTT.

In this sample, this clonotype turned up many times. CDR3 in amino acids: CASRRDSYTDTQYF. As DNA, the CDR3 is TGTGCCAGCAGACGGGACAGCTACACAGATACGCAGTATTTT. The chain combines TRBV6-5 with TRBJ2-3, with 7 bases identical to TRBD1. This CDR3 is built from 14 residues. Germline V gene sequence: CDR1 MNHEY, CDR2 SVGAGI. Losses at the gene ends were 6 bases for V and 2 bases for J; bases not matched to a gene: 5.

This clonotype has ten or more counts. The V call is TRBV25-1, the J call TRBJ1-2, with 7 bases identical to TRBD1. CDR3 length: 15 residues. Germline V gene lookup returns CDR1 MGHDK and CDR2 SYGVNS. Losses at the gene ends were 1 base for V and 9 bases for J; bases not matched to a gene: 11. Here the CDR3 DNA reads TGTGCCAGCAGTGAATTATGGGGAGGGGGCGAGAGCTACACCTTC. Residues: CASSELWGGGESYTF.

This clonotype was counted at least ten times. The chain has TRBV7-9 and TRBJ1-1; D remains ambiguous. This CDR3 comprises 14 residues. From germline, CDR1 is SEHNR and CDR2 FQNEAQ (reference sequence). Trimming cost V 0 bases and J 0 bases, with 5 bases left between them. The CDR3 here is CASSLAVLNTEAFF. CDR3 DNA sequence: TGTGCCAGCAGCTTAGCGGTCCTGAACACTGAAGCTTTCTTT.

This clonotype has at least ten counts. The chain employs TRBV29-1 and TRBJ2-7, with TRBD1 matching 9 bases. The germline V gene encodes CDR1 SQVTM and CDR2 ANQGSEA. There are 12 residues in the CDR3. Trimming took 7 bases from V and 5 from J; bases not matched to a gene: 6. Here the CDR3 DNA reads TGCAGCGCAGGACAGGGGAACCACGAGCAGTACTTC. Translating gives CSAGQGNHEQYF.

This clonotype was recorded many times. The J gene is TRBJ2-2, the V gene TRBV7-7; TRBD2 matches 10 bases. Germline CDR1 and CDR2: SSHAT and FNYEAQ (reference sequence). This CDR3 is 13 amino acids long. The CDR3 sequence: CASASGRPGELFF. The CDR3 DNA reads TGTGCTAGCGCTAGCGGGAGACCCGGGGAGCTGTTTTTT. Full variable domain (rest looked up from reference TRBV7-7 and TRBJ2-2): GAGVSQSPRYKVTKRGQDVTLRCDPISSHATLYWYQQALGQGPEFLTYFNYEAQPDKSGLPSDRFSAERPEGSISTLTIQRTEQRDSAMYRCASASGRPGELFFGEGSRLTVL.